Each of the 15 T cell receptor beta chains below was sequenced from the same sample in a study of blood T cell repertoires in COVID-19. TCRdb's copy holds only in-frame clones and misses some; the assay was immunoSEQ multiplex PCR. This table holds fewer than 200,000 clones, approximately 84% found once. Sequencing was performed on peripheral blood. The receptors stem from a woman aged 45-65 years with COVID-19, enrolled during active disease.

This sequence joins TRBV3-1 (or the pseudogene TRBV3-2) and TRBJ1-1; D is uncertain. The CDR3 runs to 14 residues. Germline V gene data show CDR1 as LGHDT and CDR2 as YNNKEL (reference sequence). The V end lost 1 base, the J end lost 5 bases, and 11 bases lay between the germline ends. In DNA, the CDR3 is TGTGCCAGCAGCCAAGTCAGTTTTCCGACTGAAGCTTTCTTT. Its protein is CASSQVSFPTEAFF.

This clone was seen once. This chain uses TRBV27 with TRBJ2-6, with unresolved D. The CDR3 sequence is 15 residues long. The ends were cut back, 6 bases at V and 0 bases at J, with 9 bases in the middle. Germline assignment: CDR1 MNHEY and CDR2 SMNVEV (reference sequence). The CDR3 DNA reads as TGTGCCAGCAGCTTAGGGCTCTCTGGGGCCAACGTCCTGACTTTC. Encoded protein: CASSLGLSGANVLTF.

The V and J genes are TRBV6-6 and TRBJ1-6, with 8 bases matching TRBD1. Germline loops: CDR1 MNHNY, CDR2 SVGAGI (reference sequence). V trimming: 5 bases; J trimming: 0 bases; junction bases outside the gene matches: 6. The CDR3 has 17 residues. The CDR3 coding sequence is TGTGCCAGCAGTCAGACAGGGGAAAGCTCCTATAATTCACCCCTCCACTTT. Protein sequence: CASSQTGESSYNSPLHF.

V is TRBV27 and J is TRBJ2-7; D perhaps matches TRBD2 (5 bases). The CDR3 sequence is 12 residues long. The germline V gene has CDR1 MNHEY and CDR2 SMNVEV (reference sequence). The germline V and J ends were trimmed by 2 bases and 6 bases, with 8 bases remaining between them. CDR3 loop: CASSLIEGEQYF. The CDR3 DNA is TGTGCCAGCAGTTTAATCGAGGGCGAGCAGTACTTC.

The sample holds a few counts of this clone. The chain carries TRBV7-9 and TRBJ2-7, with D perhaps matching TRBD1 or TRBD2 (6 bases each). V was pared by 7 bases and J by 2 bases, with 18 bases between. The CDR3 is 15 residues long. Germline-derived CDR1 and CDR2 are SEHNR and FQNEAQ (reference sequence). The CDR3 protein is CASTKGGPGPYEQYF. In nucleotides, the CDR3 is TGTGCCAGCACCAAAGGGGGGCCAGGGCCCTACGAGCAGTACTTC.

The rearrangement uses TRBV11-3 and TRBJ1-1; 8 positions agree with TRBD1. This CDR3 has 15 residues. Germline loops: CDR1 SGHNT, CDR2 YENEEA. V dropped 7 bases and J dropped 5; count of bases not matched to a gene: 12. CDR3 region: CASTLQGAGWTEAFF. The CDR3 DNA reads as TGTGCCAGCACCCTCCAGGGGGCAGGGTGGACTGAAGCTTTCTTT.

J is TRBJ1-2 and V is TRBV28; no firm D call. CDR1 and CDR2 (germline): MDHEN, SYDVKM. This CDR3 region has 13 residues. The V and J ends lost 4 bases and 0 bases respectively, with 6 bases between them. In nucleotides, the CDR3 is TGTGCCAGCAGTTATACAGCTAACTATGGCTACACCTTC. It translates to CASSYTANYGYTF.

CDR3 residues: CSASNRGRITGELFF. The CDR3 DNA reads TGCAGTGCTAGTAACAGGGGGCGCATAACCGGGGAGCTGTTTTTT. The chain couples TRBV20-1 to TRBJ2-2, with 9 bases identical to TRBD1. This CDR3 region has 15 residues. Trimming at V came to 3 bases and at J to 5 bases, leaving 7 bases not matched to a gene. Per the germline V gene, CDR1 is DFQATT and CDR2 is SNEGSKA (reference sequence).

V is TRBV27 and J is TRBJ2-7; 7 nucleotides match TRBD1. With 5 bases clipped from V and 0 bases from J, the junction kept 7 bases outside the gene matches. The CDR3 has 15 amino acids. CDR1 and CDR2 (germline): MNHEY, SMNVEV (reference sequence). The CDR3 spells CASSPGTVPSYEQYF. CDR3 DNA sequence: TGTGCCAGCAGTCCAGGGACAGTGCCCTCCTACGAGCAGTACTTC.

This chain links TRBV6-5 with TRBJ2-5; tentatively, D is TRBD2 (5 bases). The CDR3 totals 12 residues. The V gene lost 6 bases and the J gene lost 1 base, with 6 bases spanning the gap. Germline V gene sequence: CDR1 MNHEY, CDR2 SVGAGI. The CDR3 region is CASRRGQETQYF. CDR3 DNA: TGTGCCAGCAGACGGGGCCAAGAGACCCAGTACTTC.

This clone was detected only once. The chain uses TRBV25-1 and TRBJ1-2, with D tentatively TRBD1 (6 bases). The ends were cut back, 1 base at V and 7 bases at J, with 13 bases in the middle. This CDR3 is 14 amino acids long. Germline lookup yields CDR1 MGHDK and CDR2 SYGVNS. The CDR3 DNA reads as TGTGCCAGCAGTGAATTTCCAGGGGACGGTGGCTACACCTTC. It codes for CASSEFPGDGGYTF.

This clone was counted between two and nine times. This rearrangement joins TRBV3-1 (or the pseudogene TRBV3-2) to TRBJ2-5; TRBD2 aligns across 9 bases. The length of the CDR3 is 17 residues. V was clipped by 1 base and J by 5 bases; unmatched bases: 11. Germline loops: CDR1 LGHDT, CDR2 YNNKEL (reference sequence). In DNA, the CDR3 is TGTGCCAGCAGCCAAGTCAGATGGGTAGCGGGGGTGGAGACCCAGTACTTC. Translated, it gives CASSQVRWVAGVETQYF.

The CDR3 spells CASSAGQGANQPQHF. DNA for the CDR3: TGTGCCAGCAGCGCCGGACAGGGGGCCAATCAGCCCCAGCATTTT. The chain carries TRBV9 and TRBJ1-5; 11 nucleotides align to TRBD1. The V and J ends lost 3 bases and 3 bases, in that order; junction bases with no gene match: 2. Germline V gene lookup returns CDR1 SGDLS and CDR2 YYNGEE. The CDR3 runs 15 residues.

The V and J genes are TRBV6-1 and TRBJ1-5; 8 bases map to TRBD1. CDR1 and CDR2 (germline): MNHNS, SASEGT. The CDR3 covers 16 residues. V was pared by 4 bases and J by 2 bases, with 7 bases of the junction left unmatched. This CDR3 reads CASSGSGGRGNQPQHF. DNA of the CDR3: TGTGCCAGCAGTGGTTCAGGGGGCCGGGGCAATCAGCCCCAGCATTTT.

On this clone itself: This same CDR3 is encoded by further DNA sequences in the sample. The chain couples TRBV5-1 to TRBJ1-1; D ambiguous. V lost 4 bases and J lost 4, with 8 bases in between. The V gene's germline CDR1 is SGHRS and CDR2 YFSETQ. CDR3 length: 12 amino acids. As DNA, the CDR3 is TGCGCCAGCAGCCTAGGGAGCACTGAAGCTTTCTTT. Amino acid sequence: CASSLGSTEAFF.